Presented here are 22 T cell receptor beta chains from one specimen sequenced in a study of somatic mutations in cytotoxic T cells in rheumatoid arthritis. Sequenced by immunoSEQ multiplex PCR; TCRdb stores in-frame clones only, minus some. The sample has about 30,000 clones; more than 75% are singletons. Sequenced material: CD8+ T cells sorted from blood. The receptor source for this set is an adult with rheumatoid arthritis.

Here the CDR3 reads CASSKGLVGGTDTQYF. The CDR3 coding sequence is TGTGCCAGCAGTAAAGGACTAGTCGGGGGCACAGATACGCAGTATTTT. The genes are TRBV27 and TRBJ2-3; the match to TRBD2 covers 7 bases. This CDR3 spans 16 amino acids. V was clipped by 5 bases and J by 1 base; unmatched bases: 9. Germline CDR1 is MNHEY and CDR2 is SMNVEV (reference sequence).

The chain joins TRBV6-5 to TRBJ2-2, with a possible D match to TRBD1 (6 bases). CDR3 size: 11 residues. Germline CDR1 is MNHEY and CDR2 is SVGAGI. Trimming shortened V by 11 bases and J by 9 bases, and 13 bases separated the two germline ends. The CDR3: CAWQGIRELFF. In DNA form, the CDR3 reads TGTGCCTGGCAGGGGATCCGGGAGCTGTTTTTT.

The V call is TRBV2, the J call TRBJ1-2; 8 bases align to TRBD1. Trimming removed 2 bases from V and 5 bases from J; junction bases left unmatched: 4. The CDR3 contains 14 residues. Germline V gives CDR1 SNHLY, CDR2 FYNNEI. This CDR3 reads CASSERTGPYGYTF. CDR3 nucleotide sequence: TGTGCCAGCAGTGAAAGGACAGGGCCTTATGGCTACACCTTC.

The chain is built from TRBV18 and TRBJ1-1; D call uncertain. V gave up 3 bases and J gave up 8 bases, with 13 bases separating them. This CDR3 comprises 13 residues. Germline CDR1 KGHSH, CDR2 LQKENI. The CDR3 DNA is TGTGCCAGCTCACCCGAGGCAAGTGGGGAAGCTTTCTTT. Protein: CASSPEASGEAFF.

The DNA for the CDR3 is TGTGCCAGCAGTCCGGGGTTTGAGGGTGCGTATAGCAATCAGCCCCAGCATTTT. It is translated as CASSPGFEGAYSNQPQHF. This chain uses TRBV27 with TRBJ1-5; D remains ambiguous. V lost 5 bases to trimming and J lost 0 bases, with 20 bases between them. In germline, CDR1 is MNHEY, CDR2 SMNVEV (reference sequence). The CDR3 sequence is 18 residues long.

The chain has TRBV2 and TRBJ1-1, with 7 bases fitting TRBD1. The CDR3 length is 13 residues. Germline loops: CDR1 SNHLY, CDR2 FYNNEI. V was pared by 6 bases and J by 5 bases, with 6 bases of the junction left unmatched. This CDR3 is CASRLGQETEAFF. The CDR3 bases are TGTGCCAGCAGATTAGGACAGGAGACTGAAGCTTTCTTT.

This chain joins TRBV5-6 and TRBJ2-7; D unresolved. V lost 4 bases and J 4 bases, leaving 6 bases between the germline ends. In germline, CDR1 is SGHDT, CDR2 YYEEEE. This CDR3 comprises 11 residues. CDR3 loop: CASSRDYEQYF. The CDR3 coding sequence is TGTGCCAGCAGCAGGGATTACGAGCAGTACTTC.

The gene calls are TRBV5-1 and TRBJ2-3; the D gene is possibly TRBD2 (6 bases). With 7 bases removed from V and 8 bases from J, the gap between germline ends came to 14 bases. This CDR3 is built from 12 residues. Germline V gives CDR1 SGHRS, CDR2 YFSETQ. CDR3: CASRDLKPTQYF. The CDR3 nucleotides read TGCGCCAGCCGGGACTTAAAACCTACGCAGTATTTT.

The V and J genes are TRBV9 and TRBJ2-2; D remains ambiguous. The CDR3 runs to 14 residues. Trimming removed 0 bases at V and 5 bases at J, with 8 bases between. Germline CDR1 is SGDLS and CDR2 is YYNGEE. CDR3 in amino acids: CASSVAHLTGELFF. CDR3 nucleotide sequence: TGTGCCAGCAGCGTAGCCCATTTAACCGGGGAGCTGTTTTTT.

This clone was detected once. The chain couples TRBV7-3 to TRBJ2-3; D could derive from TRBD1 or TRBD2 (5 bases each). The CDR3 is 16 amino acids. From germline, CDR1 is SGHTA and CDR2 FQGTGA. Trimming took 2 bases from V and 2 from J, leaving 14 bases between them. CDR3 bases: TGTGCCAGCAGCTTAGGGGCCAGCGGACACACAGATACGCAGTATTTT. This codes for CASSLGASGHTDTQYF.

The CDR3 nucleotides are TGTGCCAGCAGTGTCCCGGGTCAGGTGAACTATGGCTACACCTTC. This encodes CASSVPGQVNYGYTF. The V and J genes are TRBV2 and TRBJ1-2; D ambiguous. The V and J ends lost 4 bases and 2 bases respectively, with 14 bases between them. CDR3 length: 15 residues. CDR1 is SNHLY and CDR2 is FYNNEI in the germline V gene.

The chain uses TRBV15 and TRBJ1-2; TRBD1 might be the D (6 bases). The germline V and J ends were trimmed by 3 bases and 5 bases, with 16 bases remaining between them. The germline gives CDR1 LNHNV, CDR2 YYDKDF (reference sequence). The CDR3 is 15 residues long. The DNA for the CDR3 is TGTGCCACCAGCAGGGATCTGGGGGCGGGGTATGGCTACACCTTC. Residues: CATSRDLGAGYGYTF.

As DNA, the CDR3 is TGTGCCAGCAGCACCGAAACTAGCAGTAAGGTTCTTAGCACAGATACGCAGTATTTT. Translated, it gives CASSTETSSKVLSTDTQYF. The J gene is TRBJ2-3, the V gene TRBV11-3; tentatively, D is TRBD2 (6 bases). Germline loops: CDR1 SGHNT, CDR2 YENEEA. The CDR3 runs to 19 residues. Between the trimmed V and J ends, which lost 5 bases and 0 bases, there was a span of 24 bases.

The genes are TRBV2 and TRBJ2-5; D assignment may be TRBD1 or TRBD2 (5 bases each). Germline V CDR1 and CDR2: SNHLY, FYNNEI. V was cut by 7 bases and J by 4 bases, with 19 bases left in between. The CDR3 runs 15 residues. The CDR3 coding sequence is TGTGCCAGCAAGACCGGGACCCTCCACGGAGAGACCCAGTACTTC. Translated: CASKTGTLHGETQYF.

This sequence joins TRBV4-1 and TRBJ2-2, with D tentatively TRBD1 (5 bases). This CDR3 is 16 amino acids long. CDR1 and CDR2 from the germline V gene are MGHRA and YSYEKL. The ends were cut back, 0 bases at V and 4 bases at J, with 12 bases in the middle. The CDR3 coding sequence is TGCGCCAGCAGCCAAGAGCTCATGGGGCTCACCGGGGAGCTGTTTTTT. Amino acids: CASSQELMGLTGELFF.

The chain is built from TRBV6-1 and TRBJ2-6; D may be TRBD1 (5 bases). The ends were cut back, 4 bases at V and 0 bases at J, with 10 bases in the middle. This CDR3 is built from 16 residues. Per germline, CDR1 MNHNS and CDR2 SASEGT. The CDR3 protein is CASSATDSSGANVLTF. The CDR3 DNA follows: TGTGCCAGCAGTGCCACCGACAGCTCTGGGGCCAACGTCCTGACTTTC.

The chain has TRBV5-1 and TRBJ2-5; possibly TRBD1 for D (7 bases). Germline V gene lookup returns CDR1 SGHRS and CDR2 YFSETQ. The V end lost 0 bases, the J end lost 5 bases, and 17 bases lay between the germline ends. The CDR3 runs 16 residues. CDR3 bases: TGCGCCAGCAGCTTGGCCTGGCAGGGGGGCAGGGAGACCCAGTACTTC. Its protein is CASSLAWQGGRETQYF.

The V and J genes are TRBV25-1 and TRBJ1-1; unclear D gene. The CDR3 contains 11 residues. V gave up 7 bases and J gave up 4 bases, with 7 bases separating them. Per germline, CDR1 MGHDK and CDR2 SYGVNS. The CDR3 DNA reads TGTGCCAGCAACTCGGGCACTGAAGCTTTCTTT. Its protein is CASNSGTEAFF. The whole variable domain, filled in from reference TRBV25-1 and TRBJ1-1, reads EADIYQTPRYLVIGTGKKITLECSQTMGHDKMYWYQQDPGMELHLIHYSYGVNSTEKGDLSSESTVSRIRTEHFPLTLESARPSHTSQYLCASNSGTEAFFGQGTRLTVV.

V is TRBV27 and J is TRBJ1-1; no reliable D call. The CDR3 loop spans 15 amino acids. V gave up 2 bases and J gave up 4 bases, with 14 bases separating them. The V gene's germline CDR1 is MNHEY and CDR2 SMNVEV (reference sequence). The CDR3 loop reads CASSLGPTGGTEAFF. The DNA of the CDR3 is TGTGCCAGCAGTTTAGGGCCGACGGGCGGCACTGAAGCTTTCTTT.

This rearrangement joins TRBV2 to TRBJ1-3, with D hard to call. Trimming cost V 6 bases and J 2 bases, with 8 bases left between them. The CDR3 runs 13 residues. Germline V CDR1 and CDR2: SNHLY, FYNNEI. CDR3 nucleotides: TGTGCCAGCAGGGGGTATCCTGGAAACACCATATATTTT. Protein: CASRGYPGNTIYF.

CDR3 nucleotide sequence: TGCAGCGTCTGGACAGGGGGTGGCTACACCTTC. Protein product: CSVWTGGGYTF. The V gene is TRBV29-1, the J gene TRBJ1-2; 10 bases line up with TRBD1. The V gene end was trimmed by 6 bases and the J gene end by 7 bases; junction bases not matched to a gene: 2. The germline V gene has CDR1 SQVTM and CDR2 ANQGSEA. The CDR3 covers 11 residues.

The chain carries TRBV9 and TRBJ1-3; D is ambiguous. The germline V and J ends were trimmed by 5 bases and 0 bases, with 12 bases remaining between them. Germline CDR1 and CDR2: SGDLS and YYNGEE. This CDR3 contains 15 residues. The CDR3 nucleotides read TGTGCCAGCAGACACGGGCCCAGCTCTGGAAACACCATATATTTT. As protein: CASRHGPSSGNTIYF. Full variable domain (missing parts from reference TRBV9 and TRBJ1-3): DSGVTQTPKHLITATGQRVTLRCSPRSGDLSVYWYQQSLDQGLQFLIQYYNGEERAKGNILERFSAQQFPDLHSELNLSSLELGDSALYFCASRHGPSSGNTIYFGEGSWLTVV.